Listed here are 18 T cell receptor beta chains from one sample, sequenced in a study of lymphopenia after photon versus proton radiotherapy. Here immunoSEQ multiplex PCR was the method, and the copy in TCRdb shows in-frame clones only, minus some. Among 65,000 to 75,000 clones listed, over 70% were seen once. The specimen was peripheral blood, collected from a patient treated with proton-based radiotherapy. Receptor source: a man of 80 years or more with esophageal cancer.

This clone has a single count. This sequence joins TRBV7-9 and TRBJ1-4; the match to TRBD1 covers 7 bases. The V gene's germline CDR1 is SEHNR and CDR2 FQNEAQ (reference sequence). The CDR3 is 13 amino acids. J was trimmed by 10 bases and V by 4 bases; bases with no gene match: 6. The CDR3 sequence is CASSSTGWGKLFF. The CDR3, as DNA: TGTGCCAGCAGCTCGACAGGGTGGGGAAAACTGTTTTTT.

This clone was observed once. The chain joins TRBV6-1 to TRBJ1-2; D uncertain. CDR3 length equals 14 residues. Germline lookup yields CDR1 MNHNS and CDR2 SASEGT. Trimming shortened V by 5 bases and J by 4 bases, and 14 bases separated the two germline ends. The DNA for the CDR3 is TGTGCCAGCAGTATGACGGATTATAGCTATGGCTACACCTTC. Protein product: CASSMTDYSYGYTF.

The V call is TRBV2, the J call TRBJ1-6; 8 bases agree with TRBD1. The CDR3 is made up of 14 amino acids. In germline, CDR1 is SNHLY, CDR2 FYNNEI. V shed 5 bases and J 8 bases; nucleotides not matched to a gene: 5. CDR3 region: CASSSGQDYSPLHF. For the CDR3, the DNA is TGTGCCAGCAGTTCGGGACAGGATTATTCACCCCTCCACTTT. The entire variable domain, with the rest obtained from reference TRBV2 and TRBJ1-6, is as follows: EPEVTQTPSHQVTQMGQEVILRCVPISNHLYFYWYRQILGQKVEFLVSFYNNEISEKSEIFDDQFSVERPDGSNFTLKIRSTKLEDSAMYFCASSSGQDYSPLHFGNGTRLTVT.

This chain joins TRBV7-2 and TRBJ2-3, with TRBD1 as a possible D gene (6 bases). Germline loops: CDR1 SGHTA, CDR2 FQGNSA. With 5 bases removed from V and 4 bases from J, the gap between germline ends came to 19 bases. The CDR3 is 16 residues long. The chain's CDR3 is CASSQTSGTRADTQYF. As DNA, the CDR3 is TGTGCCAGCAGCCAGACTTCGGGGACAAGAGCAGATACGCAGTATTTT.

CDR3 loop: CASSSKGDSSYEQYF. As DNA, the CDR3 is TGTGCCAGTAGTTCAAAGGGGGATAGCTCCTACGAGCAGTACTTC. The genes are TRBV19 and TRBJ2-7; possibly TRBD1 for D (6 bases). V was pared by 5 bases and J by 0 bases, with 14 bases between. The CDR3 is made up of 15 amino acids. Germline CDR1 is LNHDA and CDR2 is SQIVND (reference sequence).

The CDR3 sequence: CAWSVSMDIGAFF. CDR3 in DNA: TGTGCCTGGAGTGTATCCATGGACATCGGGGCTTTCTTT. The chain employs TRBV30 and TRBJ1-1; tentatively, D is TRBD1 (5 bases). This CDR3 comprises 13 residues. CDR1 and CDR2 (germline): GTSNPN, SVGIG (reference sequence). Trimming took off 0 bases at V and 11 bases at J, with 16 bases between the two ends.

The chain employs TRBV5-8 and TRBJ2-6; D is unclear. The germline gives CDR1 SGHTS, CDR2 YDEGEE. Trimming cost V 5 bases and J 1 base, with 10 bases left between them. The CDR3 is 15 residues long. Here the CDR3 reads CASRRGVSGANVLTF. CDR3 DNA: TGTGCCAGCAGAAGAGGAGTGTCTGGGGCCAACGTCCTGACTTTC.

V and J are TRBV29-1 and TRBJ1-4; D not certain. Germline V lookup: CDR1 SQVTM, CDR2 ANQGSEA. V lost 4 bases to trimming and J lost 8 bases, with 14 bases between them. The CDR3 loop spans 13 amino acids. The CDR3 DNA reads as TGCAGCGTTGGAACGTTGGGGAACGAAAAACTGTTTTTT. This gives the protein CSVGTLGNEKLFF.

This sequence joins TRBV4-2 and TRBJ2-7, with 10 bases fitting TRBD2. With 0 bases clipped from V and 4 bases from J, the junction kept 3 bases outside the gene matches. The CDR3 covers 15 residues. Germline V gene sequence: CDR1 LGHNA, CDR2 YNFKEQ. The CDR3 reads CASSQETSGIYEQYF. Written as DNA, the CDR3 is TGTGCCAGCAGCCAAGAAACTAGCGGGATATACGAGCAGTACTTC.

This clone was recorded a few times. Other DNA sequences of this sample code for an identical CDR3. The CDR3 protein is CASSQGAANEKLFF. The CDR3 nucleotides read TGTGCCAGCAGTCAGGGGGCGGCTAATGAAAAACTGTTTTTT. The rearrangement joins TRBV2 to TRBJ1-4; 8 bases agree with TRBD1. The germline gives CDR1 SNHLY, CDR2 FYNNEI. The CDR3 is 14 amino acids. After removal of 5 bases from V and 3 bases from J, the junction contained 2 bases not matched to a gene.

The chain carries TRBV6-4 and TRBJ1-6; D is uncertain. Germline loops: CDR1 MRHNA, CDR2 SNTAGT. V was shortened by 0 bases and J by 9 bases, with 21 bases between the two germline ends. The length of the CDR3 is 18 residues. The CDR3 DNA follows: TGTGCCAGCAGTGACTCGAAGGGTAGAGGGAGGCTCGGTTCACCCCTCCACTTT. This translates into CASSDSKGRGRLGSPLHF.

The chain uses TRBV7-3 and TRBJ2-2; 10 bases fit TRBD1. The CDR3 covers 15 residues. With V trimmed by 4 bases and J by 9 bases, 8 bases remained unmatched. Per the germline V gene, CDR1 is SGHTA and CDR2 is FQGTGA. The CDR3 sequence: CASSSSGTGVWELFF. The CDR3 DNA reads TGTGCCAGCAGCTCCTCCGGGACAGGGGTGTGGGAGCTGTTTTTT. The full variable domain, with the rest looked up from reference TRBV7-3 and TRBJ2-2, is GAGVSQTPSNKVTEKGKYVELRCDPISGHTALYWYRQSLGQGPEFLIYFQGTGAADDSGLPNDRFFAVRPEGSVSTLKIQRTERGDSAVYLCASSSSGTGVWELFFGEGSRLTVL.

The chain has TRBV7-9 and TRBJ2-7; possible D gene TRBD2, 7 bases. The CDR3 contains 14 residues. Trimming left V 5 bases short and J 3 bases short, with 14 bases between. Germline CDR1 and CDR2: SEHNR and FQNEAQ (reference sequence). As DNA, the CDR3 is TGTGCCAGCAGCCCCCCGGGGGGCCACTACGAGCAGTACTTC. Protein product: CASSPPGGHYEQYF.

This clone was observed once. The V call is TRBV29-1, the J call TRBJ2-1; 7 positions match TRBD2. Trimming removed 6 bases from V and 4 bases from J; junction bases left unmatched: 12. The germline CDR1 and CDR2 sequences are SQVTM and ANQGSEA. CDR3 length equals 15 residues. In DNA form, the CDR3 reads TGCAGCGTGACCAGCGGGATGGCTTATTACAATGAGCAGTTCTTC. It specifies CSVTSGMAYYNEQFF.

The chain employs TRBV9 and TRBJ2-2; perhaps TRBD1 as D (7 bases). CDR3 length: 17 amino acids. The V and J ends lost 2 bases and 11 bases respectively, with 25 bases between them. Germline V CDR1 and CDR2: SGDLS, YYNGEE. CDR3 DNA sequence: TGTGCCAGCAGCGTCTCTCTCAGGGAAGGACAGGAGGGCGAGCTGTTTTTT. This gives the protein CASSVSLREGQEGELFF.

The gene calls are TRBV7-9 and TRBJ2-5, with 10 bases fitting TRBD1. V gave up 5 bases and J gave up 5 bases; unmatched junction bases: 5. Germline lookup yields CDR1 SEHNR and CDR2 FQNEAQ (reference sequence). CDR3 length: 14 amino acids. The CDR3 is CASSIDRGRETQYF. The CDR3 nucleotides are TGTGCCAGCAGCATTGACAGGGGGCGGGAGACCCAGTACTTC.

This clone appeared a single time. The rearrangement uses TRBV15 and TRBJ1-4, with TRBD1 matching over 10 bases. The CDR3 is 15 residues long. Germline V CDR1 and CDR2: LNHNV, YYDKDF (reference sequence). V lost 4 bases, J lost 12 bases, and 11 bases stayed unmatched. The CDR3 sequence: CATSKGTGAGWELFF. The CDR3 DNA sequence: TGTGCCACCAGCAAAGGGACAGGGGCGGGATGGGAACTGTTTTTT.

The chain recombines TRBV6-6 with TRBJ2-1; D remains unclear. Germline V gene data show CDR1 as MNHNY and CDR2 as SVGAGI (reference sequence). The V gene lost 2 bases and the J gene lost 2 bases, with 1 base spanning the gap. The CDR3 length is 12 residues. The CDR3 is CASSYAYNEQFF. In nucleotides, the CDR3 is TGTGCCAGCAGTTACGCCTACAATGAGCAGTTCTTC.